This TCR beta chain was retrieved from a study of control samples from healthy donors and cancer patients. Trimming cost V 0 bases and J 8 bases, with 7 bases left between them. The CDR3 is made up of 13 amino acids. Germline V lookup: CDR1 ENHRY, CDR2 SYGVKD. Sequencing used immunoSEQ multiplex PCR; TCRdb keeps in-frame clones, though not all of them. The sample shows roughly 200,000 clones, and roughly 2.2% sits with its ten largest clones. V and J are TRBV10-3 and TRBJ1-4, with D unclear. The receptor was isolated from a woman younger than 45 in good health. Source material: blood. CDR3 in DNA: TGTGCCATCAGTGAGTCGTCTCGAGAAAAACTGTTTTTT. Amino acid sequence: CAISESSREKLFF.